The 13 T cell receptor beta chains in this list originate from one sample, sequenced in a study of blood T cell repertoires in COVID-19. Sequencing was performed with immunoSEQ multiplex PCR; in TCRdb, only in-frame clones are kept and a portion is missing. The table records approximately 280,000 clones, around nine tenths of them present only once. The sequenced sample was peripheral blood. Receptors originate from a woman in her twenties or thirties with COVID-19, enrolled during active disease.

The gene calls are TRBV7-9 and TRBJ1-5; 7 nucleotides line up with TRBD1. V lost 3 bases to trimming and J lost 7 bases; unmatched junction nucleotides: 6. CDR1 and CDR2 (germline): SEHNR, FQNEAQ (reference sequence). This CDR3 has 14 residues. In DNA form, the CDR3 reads TGTGCCAGCAGCTTTACAGGGGAAGCCCAGCCCCAGCATTTT. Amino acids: CASSFTGEAQPQHF.

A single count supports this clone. CDR3 DNA: TGTGCCAGCAGTTCGGGTGGACAGGGGGAAGAGACCCAGTACTTC. Protein product: CASSSGGQGEETQYF. V is TRBV6-5 and J is TRBJ2-5; 10 bases match TRBD1. The CDR3 is made up of 15 amino acids. With V trimmed by 4 bases and J by 3 bases, 5 bases remained unmatched. The germline gives CDR1 MNHEY, CDR2 SVGAGI.

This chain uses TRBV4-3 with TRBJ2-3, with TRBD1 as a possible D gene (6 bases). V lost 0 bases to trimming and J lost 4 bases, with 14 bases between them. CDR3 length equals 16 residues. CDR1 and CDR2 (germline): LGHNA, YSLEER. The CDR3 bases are TGCGCCAGCAGCCAAGATGGCAGGGGCCTCGCAGATACGCAGTATTTT. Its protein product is CASSQDGRGLADTQYF.

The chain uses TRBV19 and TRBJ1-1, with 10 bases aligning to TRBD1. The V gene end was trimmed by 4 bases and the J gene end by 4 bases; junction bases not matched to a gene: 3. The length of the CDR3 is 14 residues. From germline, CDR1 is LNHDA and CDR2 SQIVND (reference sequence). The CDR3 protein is CASSTDRGGTEAFF. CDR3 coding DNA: TGTGCCAGTAGTACGGACAGGGGGGGCACTGAAGCTTTCTTT.

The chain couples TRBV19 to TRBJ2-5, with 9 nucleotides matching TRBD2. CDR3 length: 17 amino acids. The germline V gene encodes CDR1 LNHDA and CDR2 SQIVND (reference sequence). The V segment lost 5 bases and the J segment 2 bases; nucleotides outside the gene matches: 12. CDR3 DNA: TGTGCCAGTAGTCCCCCCGTAGCGGGAGATGGGCAAGAGACCCAGTACTTC. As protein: CASSPPVAGDGQETQYF.

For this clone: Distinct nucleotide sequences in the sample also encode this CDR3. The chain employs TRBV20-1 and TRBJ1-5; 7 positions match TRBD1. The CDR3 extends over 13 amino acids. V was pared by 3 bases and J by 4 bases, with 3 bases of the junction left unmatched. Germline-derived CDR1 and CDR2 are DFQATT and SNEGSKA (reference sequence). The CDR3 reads CSASQGVNQPQHF. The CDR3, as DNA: TGCAGTGCTAGTCAGGGGGTGAATCAGCCCCAGCATTTT.

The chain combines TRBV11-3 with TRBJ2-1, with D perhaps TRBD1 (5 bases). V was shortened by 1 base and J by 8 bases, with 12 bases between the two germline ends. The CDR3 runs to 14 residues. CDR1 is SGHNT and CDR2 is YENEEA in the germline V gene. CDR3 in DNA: TGTGCCAGCAGCTTAGTGGGTAGGGGCGATGAGCAGTTCTTC. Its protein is CASSLVGRGDEQFF. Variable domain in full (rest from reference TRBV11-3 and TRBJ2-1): EAGVVQSPRYKIIEKKQPVAFWCNPISGHNTLYWYLQNLGQGPELLIRYENEEAVDDSQLPKDRFSAERLKGVDSTLKIQPAELGDSAVYLCASSLVGRGDEQFFGPGTRLTVL.

The CDR3 nucleotides are TGTGCCAGCAGAGGTTTCGGGACAGGCCGCTACGAGCAGTACTTC. Translation: CASRGFGTGRYEQYF. The chain carries TRBV27 and TRBJ2-7, with TRBD1 matching 8 bases. Germline V gene lookup returns CDR1 MNHEY and CDR2 SMNVEV (reference sequence). The V gene end was trimmed by 6 bases and the J gene end by 3 bases; junction bases not matched to a gene: 10. The CDR3 has 15 amino acids.

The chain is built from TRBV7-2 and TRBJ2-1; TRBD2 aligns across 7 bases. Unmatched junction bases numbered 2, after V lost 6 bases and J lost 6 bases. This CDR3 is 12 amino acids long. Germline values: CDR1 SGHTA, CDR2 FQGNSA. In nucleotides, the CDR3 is TGTGCCAGCAGACGGACTAGCAATGAGCAGTTCTTC. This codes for CASRRTSNEQFF.

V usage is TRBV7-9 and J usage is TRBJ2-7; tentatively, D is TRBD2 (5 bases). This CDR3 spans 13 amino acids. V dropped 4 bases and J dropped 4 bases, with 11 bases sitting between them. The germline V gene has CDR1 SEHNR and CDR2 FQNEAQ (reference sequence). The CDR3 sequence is CASSYSRDYEQYF. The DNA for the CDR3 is TGTGCCAGCAGCTACAGCCGGGATTACGAGCAGTACTTC.

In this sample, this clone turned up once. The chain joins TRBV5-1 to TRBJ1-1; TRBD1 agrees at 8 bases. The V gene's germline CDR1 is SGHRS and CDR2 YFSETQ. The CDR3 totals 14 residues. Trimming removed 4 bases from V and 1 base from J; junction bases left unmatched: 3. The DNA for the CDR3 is TGCGCCAGCAGCAGGGACAGGCCGAACACTGAAGCTTTCTTT. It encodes CASSRDRPNTEAFF.

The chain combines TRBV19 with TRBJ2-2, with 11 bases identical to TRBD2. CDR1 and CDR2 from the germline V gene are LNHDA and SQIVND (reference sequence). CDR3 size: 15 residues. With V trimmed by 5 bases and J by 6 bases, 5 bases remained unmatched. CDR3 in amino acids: CASSQLAGAAGELFF. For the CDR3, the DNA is TGTGCCAGTAGTCAACTAGCGGGAGCAGCCGGGGAGCTGTTTTTT.

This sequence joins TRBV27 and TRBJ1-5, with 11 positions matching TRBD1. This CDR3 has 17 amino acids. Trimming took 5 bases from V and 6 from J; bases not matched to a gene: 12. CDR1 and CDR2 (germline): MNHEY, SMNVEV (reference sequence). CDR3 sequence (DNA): TGTGCCAGCAGTCCCATCTGGGACAGGGGGACAGGTCAGCCCCAGCATTTT. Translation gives CASSPIWDRGTGQPQHF.